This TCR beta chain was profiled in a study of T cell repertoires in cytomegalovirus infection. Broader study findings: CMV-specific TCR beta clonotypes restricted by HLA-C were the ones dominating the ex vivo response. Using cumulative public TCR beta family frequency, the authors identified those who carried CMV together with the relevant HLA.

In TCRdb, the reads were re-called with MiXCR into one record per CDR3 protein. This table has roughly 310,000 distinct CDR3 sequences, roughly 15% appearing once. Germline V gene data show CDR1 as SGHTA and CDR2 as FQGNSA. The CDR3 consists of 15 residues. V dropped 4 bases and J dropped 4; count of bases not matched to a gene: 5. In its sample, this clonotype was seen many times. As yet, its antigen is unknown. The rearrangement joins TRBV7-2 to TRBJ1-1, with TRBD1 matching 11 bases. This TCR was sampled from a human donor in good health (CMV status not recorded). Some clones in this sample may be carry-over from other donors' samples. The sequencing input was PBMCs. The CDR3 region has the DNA TGTGCCAGCAGCTGGGACAGGGGGAGCATCACTGAAGCTTTCTTT. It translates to CASSWDRGSITEAFF.